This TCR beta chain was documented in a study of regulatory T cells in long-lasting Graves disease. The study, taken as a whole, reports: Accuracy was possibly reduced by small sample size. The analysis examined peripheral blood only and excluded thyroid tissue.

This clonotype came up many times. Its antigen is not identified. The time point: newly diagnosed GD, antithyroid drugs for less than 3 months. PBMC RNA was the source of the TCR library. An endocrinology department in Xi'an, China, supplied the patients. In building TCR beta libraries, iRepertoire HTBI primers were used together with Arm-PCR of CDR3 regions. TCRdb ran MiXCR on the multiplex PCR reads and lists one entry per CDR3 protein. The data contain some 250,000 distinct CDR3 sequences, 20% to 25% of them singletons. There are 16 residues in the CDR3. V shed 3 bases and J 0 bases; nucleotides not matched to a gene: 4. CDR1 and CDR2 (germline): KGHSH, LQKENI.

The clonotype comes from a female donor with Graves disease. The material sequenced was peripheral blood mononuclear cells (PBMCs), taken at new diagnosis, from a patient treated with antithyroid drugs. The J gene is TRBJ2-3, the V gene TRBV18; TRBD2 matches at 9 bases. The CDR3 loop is CASSPLTSGSTDTQYF. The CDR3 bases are TGTGCCAGCTCACCCCTGACTAGCGGCAGCACAGATACGCAGTATTTT.